This TCR beta chain came from a study of OX40 agonist ivuxolimab in advanced cancers. Study at large: A history of anti-PD-1, anti-PD-L1 or anti-CTLA-4 therapy was acceptable, and approximately 41% had some. Study-wide results and limits: There was clonal expansion of CD4+ and CD8+ blood T cells by week 6 at 0.1 to 3.0 mg/kg.

Sequencing used immunoSEQ multiplex PCR; TCRdb keeps in-frame clones, though not all of them. The table has more than 85,000 clones, over 85% seen once; the top ten hold about 0.3%. CDR3 size: 14 residues. The germline V gene has CDR1 LNHDA and CDR2 SQIVND (reference sequence). Trimming cost V 4 bases and J 1 base, with 8 bases left between them. On this clone: Its antigen is not known.

V gene TRBV19 combines with J gene TRBJ1-5; a weak D match, TRBD1 (6 bases). Sequencing was performed on CD4+ or CD8+ T cells sorted from blood, taken in a trial of the OX40 agonist ivuxolimab. This clonotype originated in an adult with an advanced solid tumor such as melanoma, head and neck, liver or kidney cancer. For the CDR3, the DNA is TGTGCCAGTAGTAACAGGGACAGCAATCAGCCCCAGCATTTT. Its protein product is CASSNRDSNQPQHF.